The present entry profiles one TCR beta chain with its context. The data derive from a study of control samples from healthy donors and cancer patients. Sequencing used immunoSEQ multiplex PCR; TCRdb keeps in-frame clones, though not all of them. The table lists under 130,000 clones, 75% to 90% of them singletons. Trimming removed 4 bases at V and 8 bases at J, with 18 bases between. The V gene's germline CDR1 is SGDLS and CDR2 YYNGEE. The CDR3 is 14 amino acids. The V and J genes are TRBV9 and TRBJ1-2; TRBD1 is a possible D gene (5 bases). Sample: PBMCs. The clonotype was recovered from a man in his sixties with lung cancer. CDR3 residues: CASSLRDGQRGYTF. The CDR3 DNA reads as TGTGCCAGCAGCCTGCGGGACGGACAACGGGGCTACACCTTC.